This is a list of T cell receptor beta chains from one sample in a study of OX40 agonist ivuxolimab in advanced cancers. Using immunoSEQ multiplex PCR, the repertoire was profiled, and TCRdb retains in-frame clones only, with some absent. The sample holds approximately 41,000 clones, 85% seen once. The source material was CD4+ or CD8+ T cells sorted from blood, sampled in a trial of the OX40 agonist ivuxolimab. These receptors all stem from an adult with an advanced solid tumor such as melanoma, head and neck, liver or kidney cancer. Each CDR3 is given without its conserved first and last residue. Expanded clones get a size class; other rows say once, few or many, or leave the size out.

size: -; V: TRBV11-1; J: TRBJ2-7; CDR3: ASSLGGGRDEQY
size: -; V: TRBV10-1; J: TRBJ2-2; CDR3: ASSGLAEGGELF
size: -; V: TRBV19; J: TRBJ2-7; CDR3: ARTREQY
size: -; V: TRBV19; J: TRBJ2-1; CDR3: ASSIQGSRDEQF
size: once; V: TRBV13; J: TRBJ2-7; CDR3: ASSSTSGTSSYEQY
size: -; V: TRBV2; J: TRBJ2-1; CDR3: ASRLAGVYNEQF
size: -; V: TRBV11-2; J: TRBJ2-5; CDR3: ASSFELRETQY
size: few; V: TRBV2; J: TRBJ2-5; CDR3: ASGQGVPETQY
size: -; V: TRBV7-8; J: TRBJ1-1; CDR3: ASSPWLGTGVFMNTEAF
size: -; V: TRBV5-1; J: TRBJ1-2; CDR3: ASSLDVGYGYT
size: -; V: TRBV6-5; J: TRBJ1-2; CDR3: ASSYDRNRYYGYT
size: once; V: TRBV6-1; J: TRBJ2-3; CDR3: ASSEAPASGHTQY
size: -; V: TRBV18; J: TRBJ1-6; CDR3: ASSPGGDNSPLH
size: -; V: TRBV5-6; J: TRBJ1-2; CDR3: ASSSPHRDLTYGYT
size: -; V: TRBV28; J: TRBJ2-7; CDR3: ASLRTGVSYEQY
size: -; V: TRBV6-6; J: TRBJ1-1; CDR3: ASSRDTGNTEAF